This TCR beta chain was captured by sequencing in a study of CD8+CD57+ T cells in acquired aplastic anemia. Study summary: The sorted CD4+ and CD8+ cells yielded an average around 3.2 ug of DNA.

Genomic DNA, the template, was used for profiling of the TCR beta VDJ and CDR3. TCRdb re-analysed the reads in MiXCR, keeping a single row per CDR3 protein. The data contain approximately 220,000 distinct CDR3 sequences, approximately 51% of them seen just once; the ten biggest clones take up 20%. For this clonotype: No antigen is known for it.

Germline V lookup: CDR1 DFQATT, CDR2 SNEGSKA (reference sequence). This CDR3 spans 16 amino acids. Between the trimmed V and J ends, which lost 0 bases and 7 bases, there was a span of 21 bases. Study outcomes and limitations: Researchers report that fewer than 35 CD8+ CDR3 sequences appeared in both patients and controls.

Individuals selected for sequencing had exhibited CD8+CD57+ cell expansion on flow cytometry. Sequencing was carried out using sorted CD4+, CD8+, or CD8+CD57+ T cells (not recorded which) from PBMCs. V is TRBV20-1 and J is TRBJ1-2, with D tentatively TRBD1 (5 bases). This TCR came from a human donor with aplastic anemia. CDR3 sequence (DNA): TGCAGTGCTAGAGATAAAGTATTTGGGGCAGGTCTTGGCTACACCTTC. Amino acids: CSARDKVFGAGLGYTF.